This TCR beta chain was retrieved from a study of T cells in Graves' hyperthyroidism and ophthalmopathy. The study, taken as a whole, reports: Ophthalmopathy got predicted by the model a median around 6.8 months before its onset.

Researchers took RNA transcripts and amplified the TCR beta CDR3 regions from them. Carried out on the TCR CDR3, a first-round RT-PCR used the HTBI primer set. TCRdb recomputed calls from the multiplex PCR reads with MiXCR, one row per CDR3 protein. The profile covers more than 500,000 distinct CDR3 sequences, with 15% to 20% appearing a single time and 3.5% to 4% taken by the ten largest. Patients aged 18 to 65 had newly diagnosed hyperthyroidism of under 2 months' duration. Patients were excluded because of uncontrolled infection, other autoimmune disease, pregnancy or lactation. This clonotype occurred many times. What it binds is not known. The V end was cut by 5 bases, the J end by 0 bases, with 13 bases between. CDR1 and CDR2 from the germline V gene are SGHTA and FQGNSA. The CDR3 is 15 residues long.

This receptor was taken from a woman aged 25-40 years with Graves' hyperthyroidism. Sequenced: blood. The V gene is TRBV7-2, the J gene TRBJ1-2, with unresolved D. This chain's CDR3 is CASSPVVNSNYGYTF. As DNA, the CDR3 is TGTGCCAGCAGCCCAGTAGTTAATTCTAACTATGGCTACACCTTC.